The present T cell receptor beta chain was sequenced within a study of graft-versus-host responses after intestinal transplantation. At the level of the study: Anti-thymocyte globulin induction, then tacrolimus and steroids for about three years, went to all recipients. The study's findings and limits: Graft-donor T cell macrochimerism in patients accompanied high graft-versus-host to host-versus-graft clonal ratios in allografts.

TCRdb's table, derived via immunoSEQ multiplex PCR, lists solely in-frame clones and lacks some. Among 85,000 to 130,000 clones listed, about 90% were seen once. A note on this clone: Its antigen is not identified.

V was cut by 8 bases and J by 8 bases, with 15 bases left in between. Per germline, CDR1 MNHEY and CDR2 SMNVEV (reference sequence). This CDR3 has 12 amino acids. The receptor comes from a human donor who received an intestinal transplant. The specimen comprised unstimulated CD4+ T cells sorted from spleen or lymph node cells, sampled before intestinal transplant. The rearrangement uses TRBV27 and TRBJ1-1; perhaps TRBD1 as D (5 bases). The CDR3 nucleotides are TGTGCCAGCCCCCTGGGGGGATTGGAAGCTTTCTTT. The encoded protein is CASPLGGLEAFF.